The 6 T cell receptor beta chains given below trace back to one sample, sequenced in a study of cytomegalovirus exposure and HLA in healthy donors. The PCR was carried out with 60 Vbeta primers and 13 Jbeta primers. Some clones are missing from TCRdb's copy, which holds only in-frame ones; the method was immunoSEQ multiplex PCR. The sample holds approximately 140,000 clones, around three quarters seen once. The source material was PBMCs. Receptors originate from a woman aged 55-75 years in good health and CMV-seropositive.

The chain links TRBV4-1 to TRBJ1-5; possibly TRBD1 for D (5 bases). The length of the CDR3 is 15 residues. Germline V CDR1 and CDR2: MGHRA, YSYEKL. V was cut by 4 bases and J by 0 bases, with 10 bases left in between. As DNA, the CDR3 is TGCGCCAGCAGCCCACAGGCCGATAGCAATCAGCCCCAGCATTTT. This sequence encodes CASSPQADSNQPQHF.

The gene calls are TRBV7-6 and TRBJ1-4, with a tentative D call TRBD1 (6 bases). V was clipped by 1 base and J by 6 bases, with 9 bases between them. CDR1 is SGHVS, CDR2 FNYEAQ, per germline. This CDR3 spans 14 amino acids. The CDR3 protein is CASSLVAGDEKLFF. CDR3 in DNA: TGTGCCAGCAGCTTAGTGGCAGGGGATGAAAAACTGTTTTTT.

Only a few counts were recorded for this clone. Its ends do not fully match the called genes, so a read error is possible. The genes are TRBV11-2 and TRBJ2-7; D might be TRBD2 (6 bases). Germline V gene lookup returns CDR1 SGHAT and CDR2 FQNNGV. The CDR3 is 13 residues long. CDR3 DNA sequence: TGTGCCAGCAGCTTAGTGGGACTCCCGATCGTGGACTTC. Protein sequence: CASSLVGLPIVDF.

V and J are TRBV19 and TRBJ1-2, with D tentatively TRBD1 (6 bases). V was cut by 0 bases and J by 4 bases, with 9 bases left in between. CDR1 and CDR2 (germline): LNHDA, SQIVND (reference sequence). The CDR3 sequence is 14 residues long. The CDR3 is CASSIEGGGYGYTF. The CDR3 nucleotides are TGTGCCAGTAGTATAGAGGGAGGGGGCTATGGCTACACCTTC. The variable domain in full, completed from reference TRBV19 and TRBJ1-2, reads DGGITQSPKYLFRKEGQNVTLSCEQNLNHDAMYWYRQDPGQGLRLIYYSQIVNDFQKGDIAEGYSVSREKKESFPLTVTSAQKNPTAFYLCASSIEGGGYGYTFGSGTRLTVV.

This clone was seen a handful of times. The CDR3 DNA is TGCAGCGCAGCCCACTGGAACAGGGAAGGGGGTAACTATGGCTACACCTTC. Translated, it gives CSAAHWNREGGNYGYTF. The chain couples TRBV29-1 to TRBJ1-2, with D tentatively TRBD1 (6 bases). This CDR3 is built from 17 residues. CDR1 SQVTM and CDR2 ANQGSEA come from the germline V gene. Trimming took off 7 bases at V and 1 base at J, with 25 bases between the two ends.

To note about this clone: One end of the junction does not line up with germline, which may come from a read error. V and J are TRBV15 and TRBJ2-1; D is possibly TRBD2 (5 bases). Germline V CDR1 and CDR2: LNHNV, YYDKDF (reference sequence). CDR3 length: 13 amino acids. The CDR3 coding sequence is TGTGCCGCCAGCAGCGGCTCCTACAATGAGCAGTTCTTC. Protein: CAASSGSYNEQFF.